The 32 T cell receptor beta chains below come from one sample, sequenced in a study of blood T cells in healthy people across ages. A second 7 to 11 cycle PCR used barcoded and J-beta primers. From the 5' RACE reads, TCRdb called clonotypes with MiXCR, one entry per CDR3 protein. Of about a million distinct CDR3 sequences listed, about 48% were seen once; the top ten hold under 15%. The specimen sequenced was blood. These TCRs come from a man in his thirties or forties in good health.

The chain uses TRBV7-2 and TRBJ1-1; 7 nucleotides agree with TRBD1. The CDR3 is 15 amino acids. Germline-derived CDR1 and CDR2 are SGHTA and FQGNSA. V was pared by 1 base and J by 7 bases, with 9 bases of the junction left unmatched. The CDR3 coding sequence is TGTGCCAGCAGCTTAGGAATTGCACGACAGGGTGAAGCTTTCTTT. It specifies CASSLGIARQGEAFF.

In this sample, this clonotype turned up a few times. The chain is built from TRBV3-1 and TRBJ1-1; D is uncertain. The CDR3 contains 15 residues. Germline V gene sequence: CDR1 LGHDT, CDR2 YNNKEL (reference sequence). Trimming removed 4 bases at V and 5 bases at J, with 17 bases between. CDR3 amino acids: CASSRPGLALTEAFF. CDR3 sequence (DNA): TGTGCCAGCAGCCGGCCGGGATTGGCACTTACTGAAGCTTTCTTT.

This clonotype was found a few times. This chain uses TRBV6-1 with TRBJ1-2; D remains ambiguous. CDR1 is MNHNS, CDR2 SASEGT, per germline. V dropped 6 bases and J dropped 6 bases, with 8 bases sitting between them. The CDR3 runs 11 residues. Here the CDR3 reads CASSGLDGYTF. The DNA of the CDR3 is TGTGCCAGCAGCGGTTTAGATGGCTACACCTTC.

V gene TRBV3-1 combines with J gene TRBJ2-7; D possibly corresponds to TRBD2 (5 bases). Trimming took 1 base from V and 0 from J, leaving 10 bases between them. The length of the CDR3 is 15 residues. The V gene's germline CDR1 is LGHDT and CDR2 YNNKEL (reference sequence). CDR3 residues: CASSQGSASSYEQYF. The DNA for the CDR3 is TGTGCCAGCAGCCAAGGTAGCGCGAGCTCCTACGAGCAGTACTTC.

The chain carries TRBV5-1 and TRBJ2-1; 10 bases are shared with TRBD1. Trimming removed 2 bases from V and 10 bases from J; junction bases left unmatched: 6. The CDR3 contains 14 residues. Germline V gives CDR1 SGHRS, CDR2 YFSETQ. The CDR3 is CASSFGTGDYEQFF. Here the CDR3 DNA reads TGCGCCAGCAGCTTCGGGACAGGGGACTACGAGCAGTTCTTC.

This clonotype was detected only a few times. V and J are TRBV12-3 or TRBV12-4 and TRBJ2-1; the match to TRBD1 covers 10 bases. The CDR3 extends over 15 amino acids. V trimming: 5 bases; J trimming: 5 bases; junction bases outside the gene matches: 6. The CDR3 nucleotides read TGTGCCAGCAGTCCGGGGGACAGGGGAAACAATGAGCAGTTCTTC. Protein sequence: CASSPGDRGNNEQFF.

CDR3 DNA: TGTGCCAGCAGTGGACTAGCGGCTTCCTACGAGCAGTACTTC. Amino acids: CASSGLAASYEQYF. This rearrangement joins TRBV2 to TRBJ2-7, with 9 bases that match TRBD2. V lost 4 bases, J lost 1 base, and 2 bases stayed unmatched. Per germline, CDR1 SNHLY and CDR2 FYNNEI. This CDR3 is 14 amino acids long.

This clonotype has at least ten counts. The chain has TRBV29-1 and TRBJ2-7; 7 nucleotides align to TRBD2. CDR3 length equals 13 residues. The ends lost 3 bases at V and 2 bases at J; junction bases unmatched: 4. Germline-derived CDR1 and CDR2 are SQVTM and ANQGSEA. CDR3 residues: CSVEERGTYEQYF. The CDR3 region has the DNA TGCAGCGTTGAGGAGCGGGGTACCTACGAGCAGTACTTC.

This sequence joins TRBV5-1 and TRBJ2-1; D is uncertain. The germline V gene has CDR1 SGHRS and CDR2 YFSETQ. The CDR3 runs to 14 residues. Deletions cut 0 bases from V and 6 bases from J, with 10 bases between. Here the CDR3 DNA reads TGCGCCAGCAGCTTGGGGGCAACCATCAATGAGCAGTTCTTC. Amino acid sequence: CASSLGATINEQFF.

The chain employs TRBV27 and TRBJ2-7; 7 nucleotides match TRBD1. The ends lost 5 bases at V and 5 bases at J; junction bases unmatched: 9. Germline lookup yields CDR1 MNHEY and CDR2 SMNVEV (reference sequence). The CDR3 consists of 14 residues. The CDR3 region has the DNA TGTGCCAGCAGTAAACAGGGGATGGTCGACGAGCAGTACTTC. Amino acid sequence: CASSKQGMVDEQYF.

This clonotype was found a few times. The genes are TRBV7-9 and TRBJ1-1; the match to TRBD1 covers 7 bases. This CDR3 has 13 amino acids. The germline V gene has CDR1 SEHNR and CDR2 FQNEAQ (reference sequence). V gave up 4 bases and J gave up 4 bases; unmatched junction bases: 3. The chain's CDR3 is CASSSRQGTEAFF. The CDR3 region has the DNA TGTGCCAGCAGCTCTCGACAGGGCACTGAAGCTTTCTTT.

This clonotype has only one observation. This chain uses TRBV10-2 with TRBJ2-3; tentatively, D is TRBD1 or TRBD2 (7 bases each). Trimming shortened V by 7 bases and J by 1 base, and 15 bases separated the two germline ends. The germline CDR1 and CDR2 sequences are WSHSY and SAAADI. The CDR3 contains 15 residues. The CDR3 region is CASTGEGARTDTQYF. The CDR3 nucleotides are TGCGCCAGCACCGGGGAGGGGGCTCGCACAGATACGCAGTATTTT.

The rearrangement links TRBV6-5 to TRBJ1-2; 7 nucleotides match TRBD1. The CDR3 sequence is 13 residues long. The germline gives CDR1 MNHEY, CDR2 SVGAGI. Trimming removed 6 bases from V and 8 bases from J; junction bases left unmatched: 9. CDR3 sequence (DNA): TGTGCCAGCAGCCGGAACACAGGGGAGGGCTACACCTTC. Translated, it gives CASSRNTGEGYTF.

V usage is TRBV5-1 and J usage is TRBJ2-3, with 10 nucleotides matching TRBD2. V shed 0 bases and J 4 bases; nucleotides not matched to a gene: 5. CDR3 length: 16 residues. CDR1 and CDR2 (germline): SGHRS, YFSETQ. CDR3 amino acids: CASSLDSGGGADTQYF. The CDR3 DNA reads as TGCGCCAGCAGCTTGGACAGCGGGGGGGGAGCAGATACGCAGTATTTT.

The chain joins TRBV7-8 to TRBJ2-1, with D possibly being TRBD2 (6 bases). The CDR3 length is 17 residues. CDR1 SGHVS and CDR2 FQNEAQ come from the germline V gene. V dropped 5 bases and J dropped 7 bases, with 24 bases sitting between them. Written as DNA, the CDR3 is TGTGCCAGCAGCCTGCCCGGGGGTGCGGGCGAGGAAAATGAGCAGTTCTTC. Amino acid sequence: CASSLPGGAGEENEQFF.

The chain is built from TRBV5-1 and TRBJ1-1; 7 nucleotides agree with TRBD1. This CDR3 comprises 16 residues. Germline-derived CDR1 and CDR2 are SGHRS and YFSETQ. J lost 8 bases, V lost 3 bases, and 16 bases had no gene match. The CDR3 here is CASSSDLGQRSLEAFF. CDR3 in DNA: TGCGCCAGCAGCTCGGACCTGGGACAGCGTTCCCTCGAAGCTTTCTTT.

The CDR3 loop is CASSRPNNEKLFF. CDR3 nucleotides: TGTGCCAGCAGTCGCCCGAACAATGAAAAACTGTTTTTT. J is TRBJ1-4 and V is TRBV6-2 or TRBV6-3; D is unclear. The germline V and J ends were trimmed by 5 bases and 5 bases, with 9 bases remaining between them. The germline V gene encodes CDR1 MNHEY and CDR2 SVGEGT. The CDR3 has 13 residues.

The rearrangement uses TRBV4-3 and TRBJ2-1, with a tentative D call TRBD2 (6 bases). V was clipped by 0 bases and J by 0 bases, with 15 bases between them. This CDR3 region has 18 residues. Looked up from germline, CDR1 is LGHNA and CDR2 is YSLEER. The chain's CDR3 is CASSQEISAGNSYNEQFF. The CDR3 DNA follows: TGCGCCAGCAGCCAAGAAATTTCGGCGGGAAACTCCTACAATGAGCAGTTCTTC.

The J gene is TRBJ1-2, the V gene TRBV24-1, with a weak D call TRBD1 (6 bases). Looked up from germline, CDR1 is KGHDR and CDR2 is SFDVKD. The length of the CDR3 is 14 residues. Trimming shortened V by 4 bases and J by 8 bases, and 16 bases separated the two germline ends. The CDR3 nucleotides are TGTGCCACCAGTGACCCGGCCAGGGGAAAGGGCTACACCTTC. It is translated as CATSDPARGKGYTF.

The rearrangement joins TRBV18 to TRBJ2-1; a weak D match, TRBD1 (6 bases). The V and J ends lost 4 bases and 0 bases respectively, with 13 bases between them. CDR1 is KGHSH, CDR2 LQKENI, per germline. The CDR3 spans 16 residues. Written as DNA, the CDR3 is TGTGCCAGCTCACTTCCTCGGGACAACTCCTACAATGAGCAGTTCTTC. Translated, it gives CASSLPRDNSYNEQFF.

The gene calls are TRBV28 and TRBJ1-4, with D perhaps TRBD1 (6 bases). Germline V gives CDR1 MDHEN, CDR2 SYDVKM. V lost 6 bases to trimming and J lost 5 bases, with 13 bases between them. This CDR3 contains 14 residues. CDR3 loop: CASSTQGGNEKLFF. The CDR3 coding sequence is TGTGCCAGCAGCACACAGGGAGGGAATGAAAAACTGTTTTTT.

The sample holds one count of this clonotype. This chain connects TRBV7-9 to TRBJ2-2; 7 bases line up with TRBD2. Germline V gene data show CDR1 as SEHNR and CDR2 as FQNEAQ (reference sequence). J was trimmed by 6 bases and V by 11 bases; bases with no gene match: 6. CDR3 size: 12 residues. This CDR3 reads CADSAGAGELFF. Written as DNA, the CDR3 is TGTGCCGACTCCGCGGGGGCCGGGGAGCTGTTTTTT.

This clonotype occurred a few times. The chain recombines TRBV6-2 or TRBV6-3 with TRBJ2-7, with 9 nucleotides matching TRBD2. The CDR3 consists of 15 residues. After removal of 8 bases from V and 4 bases from J, the junction contained 12 bases not matched to a gene. The germline V gene has CDR1 MNHEY and CDR2 SVGEGT. The CDR3 spells CASRADSGGIYEQYF. CDR3 sequence (DNA): TGTGCCAGCCGTGCTGATAGCGGGGGAATATACGAGCAGTACTTC.

This clonotype was counted a few times. The rearrangement joins TRBV4-3 to TRBJ2-7; possibly TRBD2 for D (5 bases). Trimming took 0 bases from V and 2 from J, leaving 14 bases between them. Germline V gives CDR1 LGHNA, CDR2 YSLEER. The length of the CDR3 is 16 residues. The CDR3 spells CASSQEEASDTYEQYF. The CDR3 DNA reads as TGCGCCAGCAGCCAAGAGGAGGCGTCCGACACCTACGAGCAGTACTTC.

The chain has TRBV12-3 or TRBV12-4 and TRBJ2-5; 8 bases are a match to TRBD1. The CDR3 has 13 amino acids. J lost 11 bases, V lost 3 bases, and 8 bases had no gene match. DNA of the CDR3: TGTGCCAGCAGTTTTGGACAGGGAGCAGAGCAGTACTTC. Translated: CASSFGQGAEQYF.

The chain joins TRBV3-1 to TRBJ2-7, with D hard to call. Germline CDR1 is LGHDT and CDR2 is YNNKEL (reference sequence). The V gene lost 4 bases and the J gene lost 0 bases, with 13 bases spanning the gap. CDR3 length: 15 amino acids. CDR3: CASSPDGSSSYEQYF. CDR3 coding DNA: TGTGCCAGCAGCCCGGACGGTTCCAGCTCCTACGAGCAGTACTTC.

This rearrangement joins TRBV6-1 to TRBJ2-7, with no clear D. CDR3 length: 14 amino acids. V lost 4 bases and J lost 4, with 14 bases in between. Germline V gene lookup returns CDR1 MNHNS and CDR2 SASEGT. CDR3 in DNA: TGTGCCAGCAGTGGTCTGCGGCAGAATTACGAGCAGTACTTC. Translated: CASSGLRQNYEQYF.

The V call is TRBV7-2, the J call TRBJ1-3; D is unresolved. CDR1 is SGHTA, CDR2 FQGNSA, per germline. The CDR3 is made up of 17 amino acids. Deletions cut 5 bases from V and 0 bases from J, with 17 bases between. This chain's CDR3 is CASSPKATASSGNTIYF. CDR3 bases: TGTGCCAGCAGCCCTAAAGCAACCGCGAGCTCTGGAAACACCATATATTTT.

The chain recombines TRBV6-6 with TRBJ2-7; a weak D match, TRBD1 (6 bases). The germline V and J ends were trimmed by 0 bases and 3 bases, with 12 bases remaining between them. The CDR3 runs to 15 residues. Germline V gene lookup returns CDR1 MNHNY and CDR2 SVGAGI (reference sequence). The CDR3 region is CASSYSQGVDYEQYF. The CDR3 DNA follows: TGTGCCAGCAGTTACTCACAGGGTGTGGACTACGAGCAGTACTTC.

V is TRBV7-9 and J is TRBJ2-7; D might be TRBD1 (6 bases). The V end was cut by 7 bases, the J end by 0 bases, with 13 bases between. The germline V gene has CDR1 SEHNR and CDR2 FQNEAQ (reference sequence). The CDR3 consists of 14 residues. The CDR3 loop reads CASTYQGSSYEQYF. CDR3 sequence (DNA): TGTGCCAGCACCTACCAGGGGAGCTCCTACGAGCAGTACTTC.

This rearrangement joins TRBV6-5 to TRBJ2-5; D unresolved. CDR3 length: 14 amino acids. The germline V gene has CDR1 MNHEY and CDR2 SVGAGI. The V gene lost 6 bases and the J gene lost 4 bases, with 15 bases spanning the gap. CDR3 nucleotides: TGTGCCAGCAGCCCGCGTGGGAAGGGAGAGACCCAGTACTTC. It translates to CASSPRGKGETQYF.

This clonotype was recorded a few times. This chain joins TRBV6-1 and TRBJ2-7, with D uncertain. Between the trimmed V and J ends, which lost 5 bases and 4 bases, there was a span of 18 bases. CDR1 and CDR2 from the germline V gene are MNHNS and SASEGT. The CDR3 is 15 amino acids. CDR3 in DNA: TGTGCCAGCAGTTATGACAAAATCCCTGGGTACGAGCAGTACTTC. It encodes CASSYDKIPGYEQYF.